This T cell receptor (beta chain) was sequenced for a study of shared clonotypes between healthy human individuals. Study summary: Per donor, CD8 memory used one plate, CD8 naive used two, CD4 memory used three and CD4 naive used three.

Using immunoSEQ multiplex PCR, the repertoire was profiled, and TCRdb retains in-frame clones only, with some absent. The sample has more than 1.2 million clones, about 98.5% seen once. Recent vaccinations or acute infections were absent in the healthy HIV-negative adult donors. Worth noting for this clone: Its antigen is as yet unknown.

The junction had 10 bases not matched to a gene; V was cut back by 4 bases and J by 6 bases. The germline V gene has CDR1 SGHTS and CDR2 YDEGEE. The length of the CDR3 is 15 residues. Study findings and constraints: Clonotypes shared by all four donors outscored non-shared clonotypes in generation probability.

The receptor's source is a man aged 25 to 45 in good health. The chain is built from TRBV5-8 and TRBJ1-5; the match to TRBD1 covers 7 bases. The specimen sequenced was naive CD4+ T cells sorted from blood. The subset was: CD45RA+ positively selected. The CDR3: CASSRQGAGGQPQHF. CDR3 in DNA: TGTGCCAGCAGCCGACAGGGCGCGGGGGGTCAGCCCCAGCATTTT.